Sequencing of this T cell receptor (beta chain) was carried out in a study of cytomegalovirus exposure and HLA in healthy donors. This CDR3 spans 18 amino acids. Losses at the gene ends were 3 bases for V and 4 bases for J; bases not matched to a gene: 6. Germline CDR1 and CDR2: MDHEN and SYDVKM. The primer mix had 60 Vbeta and 13 Jbeta primers. TCRdb keeps only in-frame clones here, not all; method: immunoSEQ multiplex PCR. The sample lists 150,000 to 200,000 clones, about 80% occurring once. This clone was picked up a small number of times. What it binds is not known. General observations from the study: One later analysis reportedly identified an Asian-associated ancestry cluster that showed fewer N-insertions than the approximately 700-donor mean.

V usage is TRBV28 and J usage is TRBJ2-1; 16 positions agree with TRBD2. The source material was PBMCs. This clonotype was sampled from a woman between 35 and 50 years old in good health and CMV-seronegative. The CDR3, as DNA: TGTGCCAGCAGTTTTATGGGACTAGCGGGAGGGCCTTACAATGAGCAGTTCTTC. Protein sequence: CASSFMGLAGGPYNEQFF.